This entry features one T cell receptor beta chain sequence. Its antigen is currently unknown. Germline V gene sequence: CDR1 MGHDK, CDR2 SYGVNS. This CDR3 has 14 residues. This sample is part of a study of CXCR3-negative and CXCR3-positive naive CD8 T cells. Findings of the study overall: CXCR3-negative and CXCR3-positive naive cells shared comparable TRBV-TRBJ usage, but memory cells did not.

The method, 5' RACE with UMI labels, was used to prepare the TRB cDNA libraries. TCRdb re-called the 5' RACE reads and gives one entry per CDR3 protein, without DNA. There are 45,000 to 70,000 distinct CDR3 sequences in the sample, with 23% held by the top ten. Sequenced sample: memory CD8+ T cells from blood. The chain combines TRBV25-1 with TRBJ1-1; TCRdb picks TRBD1, but there is no DNA to check that call. The source of this sequence is a human donor in good health. Some clones in this sample may be carry-over from other donors' samples. The CDR3 reads CASSQGQGDPEAFF. Drawing the rest from reference TRBV25-1 and TRBJ1-1, the complete variable domain is EADIYQTPRYLVIGTGKKITLECSQTMGHDKMYWYQQDPGMELHLIHYSYGVNSTEKGDLSSESTVSRIRTEHFPLTLESARPSHTSQYLCASSQGQGDPEAFFGQGTRLTVV.